The present entry profiles one TCR beta chain with its context. The antigen is not known. The CDR3 carries no conserved terminal phenylalanine or tryptophan, so it likely arises from a read error. This sample is part of a study of naive and memory T cell subsets. Findings and limits, study-wide: Possibly reflecting memory cells re-expressing CD45RA, a few larger clonotypes occurred in naive repertoires, especially CD8.

Two oligonucleotides, mixed equimolar, formed the beta constant-region primer covering TRBC1 and TRBC2. Ligated cDNA was amplified by four rounds of PCR with nested alpha and beta constant-region primers and SP2. TCRdb reprocessed the UMI-ligation and nested PCR reads via MiXCR and lists one record per CDR3 protein. Among about 90,000 distinct CDR3 sequences listed, about 11% were seen once. Germline V gene sequence: CDR1 SGDLS, CDR2 YYNGEE. V dropped 4 bases and J dropped 2 bases, with 13 bases sitting between them. The CDR3 extends over 14 amino acids. The receptor was derived from a human donor in good health. The chain recombines TRBV9 with TRBJ2-7; D call uncertain. The sample was naive CD4+ T cells from blood. CDR3 DNA: TGTGCCAGCAGCAACCAGACTGGACCCTACGAGCAGTACCTC. Its protein product is CASSNQTGPYEQYL.